A single sample gave rise to the 32 T cell receptor beta chains below, sequenced in a study of technical replicates of blood from several donors. Repertoires were generated with immunoSEQ multiplex PCR, while TCRdb's copy carries only in-frame clones and drops some. The sample yields some 74,000 clones, around 95% seen once. Sample: T cells isolated from PBMCs. All receptors derive from a human donor in good health.

The chain links TRBV18 to TRBJ2-5; the D is unclear. The V and J ends lost 0 bases and 1 base respectively, with 9 bases between them. Germline V gene data show CDR1 as KGHSH and CDR2 as LQKENI. The CDR3 is 15 residues long. The CDR3 sequence: CASSPPPDFQETQYF. In nucleotides, the CDR3 is TGTGCCAGCTCACCACCACCCGACTTCCAAGAGACCCAGTACTTC.

This rearrangement joins TRBV7-6 to TRBJ1-1, with 11 bases that match TRBD1. With 5 bases clipped from V and 13 bases from J, the junction kept 6 bases outside the gene matches. Germline values: CDR1 SGHVS, CDR2 FNYEAQ. The CDR3 totals 12 residues. CDR3 coding DNA: TGTGCCAGCAGCCACCCGGGACAGGGGGTTTTCTTT. Amino acid sequence: CASSHPGQGVFF.

This clone was observed a few times. The chain is built from TRBV28 and TRBJ2-1; tentative D call: TRBD1 (6 bases). Germline-derived CDR1 and CDR2 are MDHEN and SYDVKM. CDR3 length equals 16 residues. The V and J ends lost 1 base and 5 bases respectively, with 15 bases between them. The CDR3 bases are TGTGCCAGCAGTTTATATGGGACATGGGGAGACAATGAGCAGTTCTTC. This translates into CASSLYGTWGDNEQFF.

This clone is a singleton in its sample. The CDR3 DNA reads TGTGCCAGCTCACCCTGGGAGCAGGGGGCGCGAAGCGAGCAGTACTTC. This translates into CASSPWEQGARSEQYF. This chain links TRBV18 with TRBJ2-7; TRBD1 matches at 8 bases. J gave up 6 bases and V 3 bases, and 13 bases lay outside the gene matches. CDR1 is KGHSH and CDR2 is LQKENI in the germline V gene. This CDR3 is built from 16 residues.

The gene calls are TRBV4-2 and TRBJ2-7; 8 positions match TRBD2. Germline lookup yields CDR1 LGHNA and CDR2 YNFKEQ. Losses at the gene ends were 1 base for V and 9 bases for J; bases not matched to a gene: 20. The CDR3 length is 18 residues. The CDR3 DNA sequence: TGTGCCAGCAGCCAAGCCCCCCCTGGGACGGGACTAGACGTCGGGCAGTACTTC. It is translated as CASSQAPPGTGLDVGQYF.

The V and J genes are TRBV27 and TRBJ1-5; D is ambiguous. The V end lost 5 bases, the J end lost 2 bases, and 13 bases lay between the germline ends. The CDR3 has 15 amino acids. Germline CDR1 reads MNHEY; CDR2 reads SMNVEV (reference sequence). The CDR3 protein is CASSPHEGGNQPQHF. In DNA form, the CDR3 reads TGTGCCAGCAGTCCCCACGAGGGAGGCAATCAGCCCCAGCATTTT.

This chain links TRBV7-8 with TRBJ2-4, with 11 nucleotides matching TRBD1. The trim removed 5 bases at V and 2 bases at J, leaving 5 bases unmatched. CDR1 is SGHVS, CDR2 FQNEAQ, per germline. The CDR3 totals 16 residues. This CDR3 reads CASSPGTGGPKNIQYF. CDR3 coding DNA: TGTGCCAGCAGCCCGGGGACAGGGGGGCCCAAAAACATTCAGTACTTC.

The chain recombines TRBV9 with TRBJ1-2; possibly TRBD1 for D (6 bases). Trimming removed 3 bases from V and 8 bases from J, with 8 bases in between. The CDR3 totals 11 residues. Germline V CDR1 and CDR2: SGDLS, YYNGEE. CDR3 residues: CASSGTGGYTF. CDR3 nucleotides: TGTGCCAGCAGCGGCACAGGGGGCTACACCTTC.

The chain uses TRBV6-6 and TRBJ1-5; D is possibly TRBD1 (6 bases). V lost 2 bases to trimming and J lost 0 bases, with 11 bases between them. CDR1 is MNHNY and CDR2 is SVGAGI in the germline V gene (reference sequence). The CDR3 is 16 residues long. The CDR3 sequence: CASSYSGGYSNQPQHF. The CDR3 DNA reads as TGTGCCAGCAGTTACAGCGGGGGCTATAGCAATCAGCCCCAGCATTTT.

This chain connects TRBV11-2 to TRBJ2-2; 11 bases line up with TRBD2. The CDR3 extends over 17 amino acids. In germline, CDR1 is SGHAT, CDR2 FQNNGV. The V gene end was trimmed by 4 bases and the J gene end by 6 bases; junction bases not matched to a gene: 10. The CDR3 nucleotides read TGTGCCAGCAGCTACAGGGGGGTACTAGCGGGAGCCGGGGAGCTGTTTTTT. This translates into CASSYRGVLAGAGELFF.

The chain uses TRBV4-1 and TRBJ2-2; D is possibly TRBD2 (5 bases). Per germline, CDR1 MGHRA and CDR2 YSYEKL. The CDR3 loop spans 18 amino acids. V shed 1 base and J shed 5 bases, with 20 bases lying between them. CDR3 loop: CASSQGRLGRERTGELFF. CDR3 sequence (DNA): TGCGCCAGCAGCCAAGGGAGGTTGGGAAGGGAAAGGACCGGGGAGCTGTTTTTT.

The chain couples TRBV29-1 to TRBJ1-1; D may be TRBD1 (5 bases). This CDR3 spans 14 amino acids. Trimming took off 1 base at V and 3 bases at J, with 12 bases between the two ends. Germline V gene lookup returns CDR1 SQVTM and CDR2 ANQGSEA. CDR3 sequence: CSVEVAGEYTEAFF. CDR3 DNA: TGCAGCGTTGAAGTAGCGGGGGAGTACACTGAAGCTTTCTTT.

In DNA, the CDR3 is TGTGCCAGCAGCTCAAACAGGGGGGCTACCTACAATGAGCAGTTCTTC. It codes for CASSSNRGATYNEQFF. The chain couples TRBV7-9 to TRBJ2-1, with 8 nucleotides matching TRBD1. CDR3 size: 16 residues. Looked up from germline, CDR1 is SEHNR and CDR2 is FQNEAQ (reference sequence). With V trimmed by 4 bases and J by 2 bases, 7 bases remained unmatched.

This clone turned up a few times. This chain connects TRBV18 to TRBJ2-7, with 13 bases aligning to TRBD2. CDR1 and CDR2 from the germline V gene are KGHSH and LQKENI. V was clipped by 2 bases and J by 2 bases; unmatched bases: 0. The CDR3 is 15 residues long. The CDR3 DNA follows: TGTGCCAGCTCACCAACTAGCGGGGGGGCCTACGAGCAGTACTTC. The encoded protein is CASSPTSGGAYEQYF.

The chain couples TRBV10-3 to TRBJ2-7, with TRBD1 matching 8 bases. CDR3 length: 14 amino acids. The junction had 8 bases not matched to a gene; V was cut back by 6 bases and J by 4 bases. Looked up from germline, CDR1 is ENHRY and CDR2 is SYGVKD. CDR3 sequence (DNA): TGTGCCATCAGGGTTACAGGGGGGCCTTACGAGCAGTACTTC. Protein sequence: CAIRVTGGPYEQYF.

This chain uses TRBV27 with TRBJ2-3; D remains ambiguous. Trimming removed 2 bases from V and 0 bases from J, with 9 bases in between. This CDR3 comprises 15 residues. Germline-derived CDR1 and CDR2 are MNHEY and SMNVEV (reference sequence). The CDR3 bases are TGTGCCAGCAGTTTAGGTACACGTAGCACAGATACGCAGTATTTT. It yields the protein CASSLGTRSTDTQYF.

This clone was seen just once. V usage is TRBV9 and J usage is TRBJ2-2; D perhaps matches TRBD2 (5 bases). The V gene's germline CDR1 is SGDLS and CDR2 YYNGEE. Between the trimmed V and J ends, which lost 3 bases and 5 bases, there was a span of 20 bases. The CDR3 totals 17 residues. CDR3 loop: CASSARDERRYTGELFF. The DNA for the CDR3 is TGTGCCAGCAGCGCACGCGATGAGCGGAGGTATACCGGGGAGCTGTTTTTT.

The chain links TRBV30 to TRBJ2-3; 8 bases fit TRBD2. J was trimmed by 6 bases and V by 5 bases; bases with no gene match: 10. The CDR3 is 14 amino acids. CDR1 GTSNPN and CDR2 SVGIG come from the germline V gene (reference sequence). The CDR3 nucleotides are TGTGCCTGGGGGAGCGGGGGTCCCTGGGATACGCAGTATTTT. It translates to CAWGSGGPWDTQYF.

This rearrangement joins TRBV27 to TRBJ1-5; tentative D call: TRBD1 (5 bases). Germline V CDR1 and CDR2: MNHEY, SMNVEV (reference sequence). V was cut by 6 bases and J by 6 bases, with 18 bases left in between. The CDR3 is 15 residues long. This CDR3 reads CASRPLSGSSQPQHF. DNA of the CDR3: TGTGCCAGCAGGCCCCTTTCAGGGTCATCTCAGCCCCAGCATTTT.

The rearrangement links TRBV6-1 to TRBJ1-5, with 9 bases aligning to TRBD1. This CDR3 is built from 16 residues. CDR1 MNHNS and CDR2 SASEGT come from the germline V gene. The V segment lost 4 bases and the J segment 7 bases; nucleotides outside the gene matches: 11. CDR3 amino acids: CASSATGQGGGQPQHF. The CDR3 DNA follows: TGTGCCAGCAGTGCCACGGGACAGGGAGGAGGGCAGCCCCAGCATTTT.

The chain links TRBV11-2 to TRBJ2-1; D ambiguous. Germline-derived CDR1 and CDR2 are SGHAT and FQNNGV. Trimming took 1 base from V and 0 from J, leaving 7 bases between them. This CDR3 region has 15 residues. CDR3 DNA: TGTGCCAGCAGCTTAGCCGCTAGCTCCTACAATGAGCAGTTCTTC. It yields the protein CASSLAASSYNEQFF.

This chain joins TRBV2 and TRBJ1-3; D unresolved. The CDR3 has 12 amino acids. CDR1 is SNHLY and CDR2 is FYNNEI in the germline V gene. The V gene lost 7 bases and the J gene lost 3 bases, with 7 bases spanning the gap. The CDR3: CASIPVGNTIYF. The CDR3 nucleotides are TGTGCCAGCATCCCAGTTGGAAACACCATATATTTT.

The rearrangement uses TRBV4-1 and TRBJ2-1; no definite D call. From germline, CDR1 is MGHRA and CDR2 YSYEKL. CDR3 length equals 11 residues. Trimming shortened V by 1 base and J by 7 bases, and 2 bases separated the two germline ends. CDR3 sequence (DNA): TGCGCCAGCAGCCAAGTAAATGAGCAGTTCTTC. Translating gives CASSQVNEQFF.

The chain employs TRBV5-1 and TRBJ2-2; D unclear. V lost 3 bases, J lost 6 bases, and 15 bases lay in between. Germline V gene lookup returns CDR1 SGHRS and CDR2 YFSETQ. CDR3 length: 15 amino acids. CDR3 sequence (DNA): TGCGCCAGCAGCTCTGGCCTGGCTGGAGCCGGGGAGCTGTTTTTT. The encoded protein is CASSSGLAGAGELFF.

J is TRBJ2-5 and V is TRBV11-3, with 7 bases aligning to TRBD1. There are 14 residues in the CDR3. Losses at the gene ends were 7 bases for V and 0 bases for J; bases not matched to a gene: 5. CDR1 is SGHNT and CDR2 is YENEEA in the germline V gene. The CDR3 sequence is CASTQGKNQETQYF. CDR3 bases: TGTGCCAGCACACAGGGGAAAAACCAAGAGACCCAGTACTTC.

The rearrangement links TRBV29-1 to TRBJ2-1; 8 bases line up with TRBD1. The J segment lost 7 bases and the V segment lost 7 bases, leaving 6 bases of the junction unmatched. Germline lookup yields CDR1 SQVTM and CDR2 ANQGSEA. The CDR3 has 12 amino acids. CDR3 sequence reads: CSASDRGNEQFF. The CDR3 nucleotides are TGCAGCGCCAGCGACAGGGGAAATGAGCAGTTCTTC.

The chain carries TRBV28 and TRBJ1-1; possible D gene TRBD1, 6 bases. The CDR3 contains 12 residues. CDR1 is MDHEN and CDR2 is SYDVKM in the germline V gene. CDR3 amino acids: CAVGQLNTEAFF. The CDR3 DNA reads TGTGCAGTCGGACAGCTCAACACTGAAGCTTTCTTT.

The J gene is TRBJ2-7, the V gene TRBV15; 8 positions match TRBD1. V lost 3 bases and J lost 2; bases outside the gene matches: 9. This CDR3 has 16 residues. Per germline, CDR1 LNHNV and CDR2 YYDKDF (reference sequence). For the CDR3, the DNA is TGTGCCACCAGCAGGGGGACAGGTCTACCCCCCTACGAGCAGTACTTC. Translation: CATSRGTGLPPYEQYF.

J is TRBJ2-2 and V is TRBV10-2; the D is unclear. V was trimmed by 11 bases and J by 8 bases, leaving 18 bases between them. The germline gives CDR1 WSHSY, CDR2 SAAADI. This CDR3 is 13 amino acids long. In DNA, the CDR3 is TGCGCCGGCTTGGATTGGAAGGAGGGGGAGCTGTTTTTT. The encoded protein is CAGLDWKEGELFF.

The chain recombines TRBV6-5 with TRBJ1-5; D may be TRBD1 (5 bases). V was shortened by 7 bases and J by 2 bases, with 6 bases between the two germline ends. CDR1 is MNHEY, CDR2 SVGAGI, per germline. The CDR3 covers 12 residues. CDR3 sequence reads: CASKTGNQPQHF. CDR3 DNA sequence: TGTGCCAGCAAGACAGGCAATCAGCCCCAGCATTTT.

V is TRBV10-3 and J is TRBJ1-2; D might be TRBD1 (6 bases). The CDR3 is 12 residues long. Germline CDR1 is ENHRY and CDR2 is SYGVKD. Trimming cost V 6 bases and J 4 bases, with 9 bases left between them. CDR3 amino acids: CAIRQGPYGYTF. The CDR3 DNA follows: TGTGCCATCAGACAGGGTCCCTATGGCTACACCTTC.

The chain has TRBV7-6 and TRBJ1-1; weak D call: TRBD1 (5 bases). Germline CDR1 reads SGHVS; CDR2 reads FNYEAQ. V was pared by 5 bases and J by 4 bases, with 14 bases between. The CDR3 totals 14 residues. In DNA form, the CDR3 reads TGTGCCAGCAGCGTAACCGGGGGGGGCACTGAAGCTTTCTTT. As protein: CASSVTGGGTEAFF.